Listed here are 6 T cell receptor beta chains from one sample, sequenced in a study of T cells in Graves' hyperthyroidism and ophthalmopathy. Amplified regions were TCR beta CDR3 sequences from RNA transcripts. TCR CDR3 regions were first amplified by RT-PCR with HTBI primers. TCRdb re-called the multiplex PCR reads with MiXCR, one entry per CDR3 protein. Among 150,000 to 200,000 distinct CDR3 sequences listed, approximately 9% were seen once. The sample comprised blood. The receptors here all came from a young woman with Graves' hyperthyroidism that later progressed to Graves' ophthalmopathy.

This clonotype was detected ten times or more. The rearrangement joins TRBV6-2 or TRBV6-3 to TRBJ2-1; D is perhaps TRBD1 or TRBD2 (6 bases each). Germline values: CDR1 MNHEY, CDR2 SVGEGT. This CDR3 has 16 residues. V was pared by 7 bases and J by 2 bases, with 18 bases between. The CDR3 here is CASMNHPGAPYNEQFF. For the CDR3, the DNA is TGTGCCAGCATGAATCATCCGGGGGCTCCCTACAATGAGCAGTTCTTC.

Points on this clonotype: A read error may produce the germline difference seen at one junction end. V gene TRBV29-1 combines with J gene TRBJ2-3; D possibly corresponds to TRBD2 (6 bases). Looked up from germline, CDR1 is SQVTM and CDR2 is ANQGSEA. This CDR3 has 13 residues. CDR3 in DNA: TGCAGCGTTGGGGGACTTTTCACAGATACGCAGTGTTTT. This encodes CSVGGLFTDTQCF.

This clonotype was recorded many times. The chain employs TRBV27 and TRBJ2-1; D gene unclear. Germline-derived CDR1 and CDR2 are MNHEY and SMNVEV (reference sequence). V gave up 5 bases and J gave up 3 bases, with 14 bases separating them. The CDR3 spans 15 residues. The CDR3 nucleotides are TGTGCCAGCAGTCAGACCGCTCGCAGCTACAATGAGCAGTTCTTC. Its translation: CASSQTARSYNEQFF.

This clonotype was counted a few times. CDR3 sequence (DNA): TGTGCCAGCAGCGCATTACCGCGGACTGAAGCTTTCTTT. Translating gives CASSALPRTEAFF. This chain uses TRBV9 with TRBJ1-1; D remains ambiguous. With 3 bases removed from V and 5 bases from J, the gap between germline ends came to 11 bases. Germline CDR1 is SGDLS and CDR2 is YYNGEE. The CDR3 spans 13 residues.

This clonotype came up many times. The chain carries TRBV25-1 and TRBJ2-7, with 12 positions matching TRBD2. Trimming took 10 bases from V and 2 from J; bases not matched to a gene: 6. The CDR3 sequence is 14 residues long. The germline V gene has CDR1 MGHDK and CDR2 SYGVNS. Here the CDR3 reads CATGRTSGTYEQYF. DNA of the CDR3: TGTGCCACCGGGAGGACTAGCGGGACCTACGAGCAGTACTTC.

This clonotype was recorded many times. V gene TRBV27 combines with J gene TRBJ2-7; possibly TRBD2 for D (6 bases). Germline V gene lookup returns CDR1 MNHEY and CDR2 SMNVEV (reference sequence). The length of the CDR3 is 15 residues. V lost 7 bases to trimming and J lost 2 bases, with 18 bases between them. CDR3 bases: TGTGCCAGCACCCAATCTTCCGGGAGAACCTACGAGCAGTACTTC. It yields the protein CASTQSSGRTYEQYF.